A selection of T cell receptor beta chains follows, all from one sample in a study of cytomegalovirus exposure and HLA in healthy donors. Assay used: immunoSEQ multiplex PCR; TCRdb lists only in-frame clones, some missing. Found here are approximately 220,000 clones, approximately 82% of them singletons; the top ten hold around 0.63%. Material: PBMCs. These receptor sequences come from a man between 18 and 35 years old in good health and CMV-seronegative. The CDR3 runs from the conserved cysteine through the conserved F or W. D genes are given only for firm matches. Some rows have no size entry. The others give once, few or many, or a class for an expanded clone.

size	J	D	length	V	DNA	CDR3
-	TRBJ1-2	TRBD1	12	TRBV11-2	TGTGCCAGCAGCTGGGACAGGTCTGGCTACACCTTC	CASSWDRSGYTF
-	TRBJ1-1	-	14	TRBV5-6	TGTGCCAGCAGCCCCGCGGTAGGGAGCACTGAAGCTTTCTTT	CASSPAVGSTEAFF
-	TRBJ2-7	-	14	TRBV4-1	TGCGCCAGCAGCCAAGAAGAGGGGGGGGTCGGGCAGTACTTC	CASSQEEGGVGQYF
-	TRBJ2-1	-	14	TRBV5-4	TGTGCCAGCAGCTTGGGGGGCGCCAACAATGAGCAGTTCTTC	CASSLGGANNEQFF
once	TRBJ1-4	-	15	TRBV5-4	TGTGCCAGCAGTACAGGGATGATGCAGAATGAAAAACTGTTTTTT	CASSTGMMQNEKLFF
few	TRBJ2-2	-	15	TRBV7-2	TGTGCCAGCAGCCCCTCCGGACATACCAGGCGGGAGCTGTTTTTT	CASSPSGHTRRELFF
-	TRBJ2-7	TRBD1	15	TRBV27	TGTGCCAGCAGTTTCGACAGGGGGCCCTCCTACGAGCAGTACTTC	CASSFDRGPSYEQYF
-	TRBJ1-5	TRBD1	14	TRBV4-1	TGCGCCAGCAGCCGGACAGGGAATAATCAGCCCCAGCATTTT	CASSRTGNNQPQHF
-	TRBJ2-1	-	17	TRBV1	TGCACCAGCAGCCAAGGCCCTAGGGGTCCAACCTACAATGAGCAGTTCTTC	CTSSQGPRGPTYNEQFF
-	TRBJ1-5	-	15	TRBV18	TGTGCCAGCGCCAACGGGGGGGCAGGCAATCAGCCCCAGCATTTT	CASANGGAGNQPQHF
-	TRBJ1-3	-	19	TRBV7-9	TGTGCCAGCAGCGACGGTGTTTTCTTCCGGGACAACTCTGGAAACACCATATATTTT	CASSDGVFFRDNSGNTIYF
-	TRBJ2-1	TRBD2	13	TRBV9	TGTGCCAGCAGCGCCCGGGACTACAATGAACAGTTCTTC	CASSARDYNEQFF
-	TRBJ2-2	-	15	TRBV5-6	TGTGCCAGCAGCTTGATCCGGGAGAGGGCCGGGGAGCTGTTTTTT	CASSLIRERAGELFF
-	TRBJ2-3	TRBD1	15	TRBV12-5	TGTGCTAGTGGTAGATCGGGACAGTTCACAGATACGCAGTATTTT	CASGRSGQFTDTQYF